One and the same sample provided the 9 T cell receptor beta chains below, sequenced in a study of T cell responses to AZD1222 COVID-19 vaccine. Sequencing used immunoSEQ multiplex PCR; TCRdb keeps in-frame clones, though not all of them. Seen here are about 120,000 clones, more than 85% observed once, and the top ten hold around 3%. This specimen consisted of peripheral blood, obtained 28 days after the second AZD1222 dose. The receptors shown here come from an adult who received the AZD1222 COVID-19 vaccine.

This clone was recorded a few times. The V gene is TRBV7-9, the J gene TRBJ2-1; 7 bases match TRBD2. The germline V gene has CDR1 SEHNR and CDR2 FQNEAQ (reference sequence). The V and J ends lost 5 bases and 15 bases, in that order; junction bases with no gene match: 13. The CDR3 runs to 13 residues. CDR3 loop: CASSPDWEGFAFF. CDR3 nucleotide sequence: TGTGCCAGCAGCCCGGACTGGGAGGGGTTTGCGTTCTTC.

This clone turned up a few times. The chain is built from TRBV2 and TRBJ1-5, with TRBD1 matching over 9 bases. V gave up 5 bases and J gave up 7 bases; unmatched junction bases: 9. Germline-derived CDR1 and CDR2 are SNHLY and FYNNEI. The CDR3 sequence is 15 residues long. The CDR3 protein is CASSQNRGQGQPQHF. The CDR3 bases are TGTGCCAGCAGTCAAAACAGGGGGCAAGGCCAGCCCCAGCATTTT.

CDR3 amino acids: CATRFRGDTDTQYF. The CDR3 DNA is TGCGCCACGAGGTTCCGGGGGGACACAGATACGCAGTATTTT. The chain uses TRBV5-1 and TRBJ2-3, with 7 bases matching TRBD2. Germline loops: CDR1 SGHRS, CDR2 YFSETQ. With 9 bases clipped from V and 2 bases from J, the junction kept 9 bases outside the gene matches. This CDR3 has 14 amino acids.

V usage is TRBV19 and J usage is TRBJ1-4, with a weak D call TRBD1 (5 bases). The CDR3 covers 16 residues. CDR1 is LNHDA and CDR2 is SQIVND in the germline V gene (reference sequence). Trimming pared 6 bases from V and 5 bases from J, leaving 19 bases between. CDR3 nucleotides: TGTGCCAGTAGGCCGGGACTACCGTCGGGGAATGAAAAACTGTTTTTT. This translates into CASRPGLPSGNEKLFF.

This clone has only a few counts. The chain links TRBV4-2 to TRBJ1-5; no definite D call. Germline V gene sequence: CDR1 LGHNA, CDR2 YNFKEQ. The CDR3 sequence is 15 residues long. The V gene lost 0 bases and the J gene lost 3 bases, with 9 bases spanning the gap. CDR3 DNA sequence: TGTGCCAGCAGCCAAGATCTGAGTTCCAATCAGCCCCAGCATTTT. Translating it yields CASSQDLSSNQPQHF.

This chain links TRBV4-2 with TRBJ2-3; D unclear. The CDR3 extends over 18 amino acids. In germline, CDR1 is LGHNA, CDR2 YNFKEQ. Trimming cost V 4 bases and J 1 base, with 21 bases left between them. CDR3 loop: CASSPEALHSRGTDTQYF. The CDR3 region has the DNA TGTGCCAGCAGCCCCGAAGCGCTCCACTCTCGAGGCACAGATACGCAGTATTTT.

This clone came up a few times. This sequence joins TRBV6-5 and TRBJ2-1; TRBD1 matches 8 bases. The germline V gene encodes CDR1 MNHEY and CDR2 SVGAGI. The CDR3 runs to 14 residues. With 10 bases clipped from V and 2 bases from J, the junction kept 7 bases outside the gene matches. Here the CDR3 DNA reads TGTGCCATCAGGGTGGACAGGGCCTACAATGAGCAGTTCTTC. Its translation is CAIRVDRAYNEQFF.

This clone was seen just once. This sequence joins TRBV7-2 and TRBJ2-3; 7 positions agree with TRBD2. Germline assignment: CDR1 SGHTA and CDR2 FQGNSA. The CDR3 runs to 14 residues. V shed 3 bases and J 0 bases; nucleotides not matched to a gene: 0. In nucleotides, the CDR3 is TGTGCCAGCAGCTTGACTAGCAGCACAGATACGCAGTATTTT. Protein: CASSLTSSTDTQYF.

The CDR3 sequence: CASSFGVSTEAFF. CDR3 nucleotides: TGTGCCAGCAGCTTCGGGGTGAGCACTGAAGCTTTCTTT. The V gene is TRBV5-5, the J gene TRBJ1-1; no definite D call. CDR3 length: 13 amino acids. The V and J ends lost 2 bases and 4 bases respectively, with 9 bases between them. Looked up from germline, CDR1 is SGHKS and CDR2 is YYEKEE (reference sequence).